This T cell receptor beta chain was retrieved from a study of blood T cell repertoires in COVID-19. As for the study in general: Samples representing acute and convalescent COVID-19 were sourced from the United States, Italy and Spain.

The data were produced by immunoSEQ multiplex PCR, yet TCRdb's version contains in-frame clones alone and is incomplete. This table has approximately 150,000 clones, around 89% appearing once. This clonotype was sampled from a man aged 50-59 years with active or convalescent COVID-19. The sequencing sample was made of peripheral blood.

The CDR3 coding sequence is TGTGCCAGCAGTTCTATAGAAAACATTCAGTACTTC. This encodes CASSSIENIQYF. The chain uses TRBV11-3 and TRBJ2-4; D gene unclear. Trimming removed 6 bases at V and 5 bases at J, with 8 bases between. From germline, CDR1 is SGHNT and CDR2 YENEEA. The length of the CDR3 is 12 residues.